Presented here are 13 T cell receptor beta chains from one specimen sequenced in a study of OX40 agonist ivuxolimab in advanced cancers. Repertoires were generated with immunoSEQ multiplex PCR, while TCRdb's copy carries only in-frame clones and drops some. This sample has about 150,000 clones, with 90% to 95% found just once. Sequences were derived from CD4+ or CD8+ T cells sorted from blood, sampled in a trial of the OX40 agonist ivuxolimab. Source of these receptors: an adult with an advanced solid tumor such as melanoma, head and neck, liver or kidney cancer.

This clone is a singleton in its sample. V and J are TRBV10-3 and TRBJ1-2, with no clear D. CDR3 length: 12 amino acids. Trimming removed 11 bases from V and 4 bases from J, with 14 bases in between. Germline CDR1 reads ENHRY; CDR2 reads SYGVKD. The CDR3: CASSGSRYGYTF. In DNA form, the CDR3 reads TGTGCCTCCTCGGGCTCCCGCTATGGCTACACCTTC.

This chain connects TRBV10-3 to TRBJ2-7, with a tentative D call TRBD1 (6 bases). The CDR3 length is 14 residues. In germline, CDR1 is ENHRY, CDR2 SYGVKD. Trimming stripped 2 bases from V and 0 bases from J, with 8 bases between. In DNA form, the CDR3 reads TGTGCCATCAGTGAGCGAGGGGGCTCCTACGAGCAGTACTTC. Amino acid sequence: CAISERGGSYEQYF.

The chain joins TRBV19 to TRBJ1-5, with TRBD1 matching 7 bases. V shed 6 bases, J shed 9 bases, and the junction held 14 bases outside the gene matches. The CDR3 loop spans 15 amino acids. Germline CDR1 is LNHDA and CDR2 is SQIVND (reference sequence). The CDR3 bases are TGTGCCAGTAGCTGGGGACAGCCGTCCGGAGGGCCCCAGCATTTT. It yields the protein CASSWGQPSGGPQHF.

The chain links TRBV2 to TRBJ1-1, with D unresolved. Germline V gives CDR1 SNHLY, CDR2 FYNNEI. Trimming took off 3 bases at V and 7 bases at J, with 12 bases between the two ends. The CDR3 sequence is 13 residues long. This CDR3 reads CASSEEKILEAFF. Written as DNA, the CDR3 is TGTGCCAGCAGTGAGGAGAAGATCCTTGAAGCTTTCTTT.

Here the CDR3 reads CASSLAPGGLSGVDTQYF. CDR3 coding DNA: TGCGCCAGCAGCTTGGCCCCCGGGGGGCTTAGCGGGGTGGATACGCAGTATTTT. V usage is TRBV5-1 and J usage is TRBJ2-3; 8 bases line up with TRBD2. Trimming at V came to 0 bases and at J to 6 bases, leaving 15 bases not matched to a gene. Germline CDR1 and CDR2: SGHRS and YFSETQ. The CDR3 has 18 residues.

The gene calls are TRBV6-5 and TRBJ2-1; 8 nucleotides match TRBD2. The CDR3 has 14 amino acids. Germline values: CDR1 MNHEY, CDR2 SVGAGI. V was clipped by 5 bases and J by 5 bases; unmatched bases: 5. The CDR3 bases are TGTGCCAGCAGTAGGTTAGCGGGGAACAATGAGCAGTTCTTC. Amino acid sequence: CASSRLAGNNEQFF.

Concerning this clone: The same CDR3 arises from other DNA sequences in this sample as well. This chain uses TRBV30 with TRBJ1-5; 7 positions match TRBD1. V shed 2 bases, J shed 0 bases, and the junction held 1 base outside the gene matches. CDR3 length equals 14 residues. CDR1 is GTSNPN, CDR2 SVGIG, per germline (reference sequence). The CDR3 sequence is CAWSRDSSNQPQHF. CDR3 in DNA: TGTGCCTGGAGTAGGGACAGTAGCAATCAGCCCCAGCATTTT.

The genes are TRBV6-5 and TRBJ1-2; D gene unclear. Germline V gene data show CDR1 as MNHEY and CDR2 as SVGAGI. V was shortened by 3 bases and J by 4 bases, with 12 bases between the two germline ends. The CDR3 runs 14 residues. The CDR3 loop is CASSYMKDVYGYTF. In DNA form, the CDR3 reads TGTGCCAGCAGTTATATGAAAGATGTCTATGGCTACACCTTC.

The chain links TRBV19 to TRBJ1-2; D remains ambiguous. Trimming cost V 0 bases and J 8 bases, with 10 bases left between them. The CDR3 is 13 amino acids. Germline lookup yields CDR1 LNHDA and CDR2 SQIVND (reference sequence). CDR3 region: CASSIDPAGGYTF. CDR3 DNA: TGTGCCAGTAGTATAGACCCCGCGGGGGGCTACACCTTC.

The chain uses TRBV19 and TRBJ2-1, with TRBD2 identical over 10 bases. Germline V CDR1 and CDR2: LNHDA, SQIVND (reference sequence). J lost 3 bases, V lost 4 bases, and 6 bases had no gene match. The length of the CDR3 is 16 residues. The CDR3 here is CASSTQAGGLYNEQFF. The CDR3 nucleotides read TGTGCCAGTAGTACACAAGCGGGGGGGCTCTACAATGAGCAGTTCTTC.

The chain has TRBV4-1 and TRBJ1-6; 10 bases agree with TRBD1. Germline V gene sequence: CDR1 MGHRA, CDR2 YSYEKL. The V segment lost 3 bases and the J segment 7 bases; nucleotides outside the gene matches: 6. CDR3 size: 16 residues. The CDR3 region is CASSQVGQGGNSPLHF. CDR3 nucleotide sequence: TGCGCCAGCAGCCAGGTTGGACAGGGGGGGAATTCACCCCTCCACTTT.

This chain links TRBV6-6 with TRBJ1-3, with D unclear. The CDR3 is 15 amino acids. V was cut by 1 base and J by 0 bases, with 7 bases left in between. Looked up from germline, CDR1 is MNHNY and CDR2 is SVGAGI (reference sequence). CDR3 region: CASSYFSGSGNTIYF. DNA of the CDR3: TGTGCCAGCAGTTACTTCTCAGGCTCTGGAAACACCATATATTTT.

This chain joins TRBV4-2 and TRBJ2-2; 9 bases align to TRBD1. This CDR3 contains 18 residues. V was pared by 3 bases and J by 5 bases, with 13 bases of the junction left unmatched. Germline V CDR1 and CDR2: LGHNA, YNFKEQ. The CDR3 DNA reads TGTGCCAGCAGCCAGTTCAAGGGGGGACAGGGCGAAACCGGGGAGCTGTTTTTT. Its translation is CASSQFKGGQGETGELFF.